The next 23 T cell receptor beta chains were all read from a single sample in a study of blood T cell repertoires in COVID-19. The protocol was immunoSEQ multiplex PCR, while the TCRdb copy is restricted to in-frame clones and leaves out a portion. The sample has approximately 40,000 clones, more than 80% seen once. Specimen: peripheral blood. All receptors derive from a man aged 55 to 70 with active or convalescent COVID-19.

The chain uses TRBV28 and TRBJ1-5; TRBD1 is a possible D gene (5 bases). The CDR3 is made up of 15 amino acids. Germline V gene sequence: CDR1 MDHEN, CDR2 SYDVKM. V gave up 3 bases and J gave up 5 bases, with 14 bases separating them. DNA for the CDR3: TGTGCCAGCAGTTTTGAGACAGAATCTTATCAGCCCCAGCATTTT. This encodes CASSFETESYQPQHF.

This chain links TRBV4-3 with TRBJ2-3, with D possibly being TRBD2 (6 bases). Germline V gene lookup returns CDR1 LGHNA and CDR2 YSLEER. Trimming removed 1 base from V and 2 bases from J, with 13 bases in between. CDR3 length: 16 amino acids. The CDR3 region has the DNA TGCGCCAGCAGCCAAGCCGCTAGCGTCACCACAGATACGCAGTATTTT. Translated: CASSQAASVTTDTQYF.

This clone was seen a few times. The chain uses TRBV11-2 and TRBJ2-5, with 14 bases matching TRBD2. The germline V gene has CDR1 SGHAT and CDR2 FQNNGV. J gave up 4 bases and V 5 bases, and 9 bases lay outside the gene matches. CDR3 length equals 17 residues. The CDR3 spells CASSMGLAGVMAETQYF. The CDR3 region has the DNA TGTGCCAGCAGCATGGGACTAGCGGGAGTTATGGCAGAGACCCAGTACTTC.

This sequence joins TRBV5-5 and TRBJ2-2; D ambiguous. The CDR3 spans 13 residues. V was cut by 0 bases and J by 4 bases, with 4 bases left in between. The germline gives CDR1 SGHKS, CDR2 YYEKEE (reference sequence). CDR3 bases: TGTGCCAGCAGCTTGGGTCTCACCGGGGAGCTGTTTTTT. Translation gives CASSLGLTGELFF.

The chain joins TRBV6-2 or TRBV6-3 to TRBJ2-7; 10 nucleotides agree with TRBD1. Trimming at V came to 2 bases and at J to 2 bases, leaving 3 bases not matched to a gene. Germline V CDR1 and CDR2: MNHEY, SVGEGT. The length of the CDR3 is 15 residues. In nucleotides, the CDR3 is TGTGCCAGCAGTTACAAAGGGACAGGGGCCTACGAGCAGTACGTC. It codes for CASSYKGTGAYEQYV.

The V gene is TRBV7-8, the J gene TRBJ2-5; D perhaps matches TRBD1 (6 bases). Between the trimmed V and J ends, which lost 5 bases and 2 bases, there was a span of 18 bases. Germline V lookup: CDR1 SGHVS, CDR2 FQNEAQ. This CDR3 is 16 amino acids long. The CDR3 sequence: CASSPETGQTQETQYF. The CDR3 coding sequence is TGTGCCAGCAGCCCGGAGACAGGCCAAACTCAAGAGACCCAGTACTTC.

The chain carries TRBV2 and TRBJ2-3; D is possibly TRBD1 (6 bases). The V gene lost 7 bases and the J gene lost 3 bases, with 14 bases spanning the gap. The CDR3 spans 14 residues. Germline CDR1 SNHLY, CDR2 FYNNEI. The CDR3 sequence is CASTHREPTDTQYF. CDR3 nucleotide sequence: TGTGCCAGCACCCACAGGGAACCAACAGATACGCAGTATTTT.

The DNA of the CDR3 is TGCGCCAGCAGCTCCGTCATAGCGGGGGGCACAGATACGCAGTATTTT. Its protein product is CASSSVIAGGTDTQYF. V usage is TRBV5-1 and J usage is TRBJ2-3, with 9 bases that match TRBD2. The CDR3 sequence is 16 residues long. The ends lost 3 bases at V and 1 base at J; junction bases unmatched: 6. Germline values: CDR1 SGHRS, CDR2 YFSETQ.

The chain recombines TRBV5-1 with TRBJ2-7, with TRBD1 as a possible D gene (7 bases). V was clipped by 1 base and J by 3 bases, with 14 bases between them. This CDR3 contains 15 residues. Germline loops: CDR1 SGHRS, CDR2 YFSETQ. The CDR3 coding sequence is TGCGCCAGCAGCTTGTCAGGGGGGAAAAGCTACGAGCAGTACGTC. Its translation: CASSLSGGKSYEQYV.

This clone was observed a single time. CDR3 sequence: CASSPTGGGLWEQFF. The CDR3 DNA sequence: TGCGCCAGCAGCCCCACCGGGGGTGGGTTATGGGAGCAGTTCTTC. This sequence joins TRBV5-1 and TRBJ2-1; D is possibly TRBD2 (6 bases). Trimming left V 4 bases short and J 10 bases short, with 21 bases between. This CDR3 has 15 residues. Germline V gives CDR1 SGHRS, CDR2 YFSETQ.

The rearrangement uses TRBV30 and TRBJ2-1; D gene unclear. This CDR3 has 13 amino acids. V was trimmed by 0 bases and J by 5 bases, leaving 8 bases between them. Germline V gene sequence: CDR1 GTSNPN, CDR2 SVGIG (reference sequence). The CDR3 region is CAWSVKQNNEQFF. CDR3 sequence (DNA): TGTGCCTGGAGTGTAAAACAGAACAATGAGCAGTTCTTC.

The chain joins TRBV2 to TRBJ2-2; 10 bases are shared with TRBD2. V lost 6 bases to trimming and J lost 1 base; unmatched junction nucleotides: 11. The CDR3 has 18 residues. Per the germline V gene, CDR1 is SNHLY and CDR2 is FYNNEI. CDR3 DNA sequence: TGTGCCAGCAGGCCCTCACCGAGCGGGAGGGGGAACACCGGGGAGCTGTTTTTT. Amino acid sequence: CASRPSPSGRGNTGELFF.

The chain is built from TRBV7-6 and TRBJ2-5; maybe TRBD2 (5 bases). The CDR3 contains 14 residues. The V and J ends lost 6 bases and 5 bases respectively, with 16 bases between them. Looked up from germline, CDR1 is SGHVS and CDR2 is FNYEAQ. CDR3 amino acids: CASRSLREQETQYF. In nucleotides, the CDR3 is TGTGCCAGCAGGTCTTTGAGGGAACAGGAGACCCAGTACTTC.

This clone has just a few counts. The V call is TRBV5-1, the J call TRBJ1-3; the D gene is possibly TRBD1 (6 bases). V was cut by 2 bases and J by 1 base, with 13 bases left in between. In germline, CDR1 is SGHRS, CDR2 YFSETQ. The CDR3 covers 16 residues. The CDR3 region is CASSFTTTGSGNTIYF. Here the CDR3 DNA reads TGCGCCAGCAGCTTTACTACGACAGGATCTGGAAACACCATATATTTT. Variable domain in full (rest from reference TRBV5-1 and TRBJ1-3): KAGVTQTPRYLIKTRGQQVTLSCSPISGHRSVSWYQQTPGQGLQFLFEYFSETQRNKGNFPGRFSGRQFSNSRSEMNVSTLELGDSALYLCASSFTTTGSGNTIYFGEGSWLTVV.

This clone showed up just a few times. V and J are TRBV10-2 and TRBJ1-1, with 8 bases matching TRBD1. In germline, CDR1 is WSHSY, CDR2 SAAADI. The CDR3 has 13 residues. V shed 8 bases, J shed 1 base, and the junction held 3 bases outside the gene matches. The CDR3 sequence: CASRDRGNTEAFF. Here the CDR3 DNA reads TGCGCCAGCCGAGACAGGGGGAACACTGAAGCTTTCTTT.

The chain joins TRBV27 to TRBJ2-1; 12 positions agree with TRBD2. The CDR3 is 15 residues long. CDR1 is MNHEY, CDR2 SMNVEV, per germline (reference sequence). V was pared by 7 bases and J by 8 bases, with 9 bases of the junction left unmatched. CDR3 sequence (DNA): TGTGCCAGCACCCACACGACTAGCGGGAGCCATGAGCAGTTCTTC. Its protein is CASTHTTSGSHEQFF.

The rearrangement uses TRBV5-6 and TRBJ1-2; D is unresolved. The CDR3 totals 14 residues. CDR1 and CDR2 from the germline V gene are SGHDT and YYEEEE. V was pared by 0 bases and J by 1 base, with 7 bases between. CDR3 sequence: CASSLVGSNYGYTF. In DNA, the CDR3 is TGTGCCAGCAGCTTGGTAGGGAGTAACTATGGCTACACCTTC.

This chain's CDR3 is CASSLGGSNQPQHF. The CDR3 DNA sequence: TGTGCCAGCAGTTTAGGAGGGAGCAATCAGCCCCAGCATTTT. V is TRBV27 and J is TRBJ1-5; D gene ambiguous. The germline V gene encodes CDR1 MNHEY and CDR2 SMNVEV (reference sequence). Trimming removed 2 bases from V and 1 base from J, with 6 bases in between. This CDR3 has 14 amino acids.

This clone was counted a few times. This sequence joins TRBV7-2 and TRBJ2-5, with D uncertain. V lost 4 bases and J lost 2, with 8 bases in between. The CDR3 loop spans 13 amino acids. CDR1 and CDR2 (germline): SGHTA, FQGNSA. For the CDR3, the DNA is TGTGCCAGCAGCTCCCTGTCGCAAGAGACCCAGTACTTC. It codes for CASSSLSQETQYF.

CDR3 coding DNA: TGTGCCAGCAGTGACTGGCTAGCGGGGGCCAAAGCCAAAAACATTCAGTACTTC. Protein: CASSDWLAGAKAKNIQYF. V usage is TRBV2 and J usage is TRBJ2-4, with 10 bases identical to TRBD2. CDR3 length equals 18 residues. Trimming removed 3 bases from V and 0 bases from J; junction bases left unmatched: 8. Germline assignment: CDR1 SNHLY and CDR2 FYNNEI.

CDR3 amino acids: CASISGGAFDEQFF. CDR3 in DNA: TGTGCCAGCATTAGCGGGGGGGCCTTCGATGAGCAGTTCTTC. The chain recombines TRBV2 with TRBJ2-1; TRBD2 aligns across 11 bases. The CDR3 loop spans 14 amino acids. Losses at the gene ends were 7 bases for V and 8 bases for J; bases not matched to a gene: 7. Germline CDR1 reads SNHLY; CDR2 reads FYNNEI.

J is TRBJ1-2 and V is TRBV11-2, with 8 bases identical to TRBD1. Germline values: CDR1 SGHAT, CDR2 FQNNGV. The CDR3 contains 13 residues. The junction had 3 bases not matched to a gene; V was cut back by 1 base and J by 8 bases. In nucleotides, the CDR3 is TGTGCCAGCAGCTTAGCCGGGACAGGAGGCTACACCTTC. Encoded protein: CASSLAGTGGYTF.

The chain links TRBV29-1 to TRBJ1-5; TRBD1 might be the D (5 bases). The V end was cut by 4 bases, the J end by 5 bases, with 12 bases between. This CDR3 spans 13 amino acids. The germline gives CDR1 SQVTM, CDR2 ANQGSEA. The CDR3, as DNA: TGCAGCGTTGGAGTAGGGGTAGATCAGCCCCAGCATTTT. Translation: CSVGVGVDQPQHF.